Shown below are 6 T cell receptor beta chains from a single sample sequenced in a study of blood T cell repertoires in COVID-19. Repertoires were generated with immunoSEQ multiplex PCR, while TCRdb's copy carries only in-frame clones and drops some. The table records fewer than 350,000 clones, under 90% of them present only once. Sequenced input: peripheral blood. These receptors were taken from a woman aged 60-75 years with active or convalescent COVID-19.

The rearrangement uses TRBV6-6 and TRBJ2-5; perhaps TRBD2 as D (5 bases). Germline V gene lookup returns CDR1 MNHNY and CDR2 SVGAGI (reference sequence). Trimming cost V 2 bases and J 5 bases, with 15 bases left between them. The CDR3 extends over 15 amino acids. The CDR3 DNA follows: TGTGCCAGCAGTTACGGACCCAGCTCGGGGGAGACCCAGTACTTC. This encodes CASSYGPSSGETQYF.

This chain joins TRBV5-1 and TRBJ2-2; 10 nucleotides line up with TRBD1. V lost 7 bases and J lost 3; bases outside the gene matches: 6. CDR1 is SGHRS and CDR2 is YFSETQ in the germline V gene. CDR3 length: 15 amino acids. The CDR3 sequence: CASHRDRGDTGELFF. CDR3 DNA sequence: TGCGCCAGCCACCGGGACAGGGGAGACACCGGGGAGCTGTTTTTT.

The chain recombines TRBV18 with TRBJ1-2; D unclear. Germline CDR1 KGHSH, CDR2 LQKENI. The CDR3 sequence is 14 residues long. V was pared by 8 bases and J by 7 bases, with 20 bases between. The CDR3 sequence: CASQDAASAGGYTF. The CDR3 coding sequence is TGTGCCAGCCAGGATGCGGCGTCGGCGGGTGGCTACACCTTC.

In DNA, the CDR3 is TGTGCCAGCAGCCATCGGACAGGCTCCTACAATGAGCAGTTCTTC. Amino acid sequence: CASSHRTGSYNEQFF. The chain recombines TRBV5-8 with TRBJ2-1; 7 bases agree with TRBD1. The V gene end was trimmed by 4 bases and the J gene end by 0 bases; junction bases not matched to a gene: 4. Germline V lookup: CDR1 SGHTS, CDR2 YDEGEE. The CDR3 is 15 residues long.

CDR3 in amino acids: CASSLDAGTIIQETQYF. Here the CDR3 DNA reads TGTGCCAGCAGCTTAGACGCCGGGACAATAATCCAAGAGACCCAGTACTTC. The J gene is TRBJ2-5, the V gene TRBV7-2, with D tentatively TRBD1 (6 bases). The germline V gene has CDR1 SGHTA and CDR2 FQGNSA. This CDR3 has 17 residues. Trimming stripped 1 base from V and 1 base from J, with 16 bases between.

The CDR3 region is CASSPGDWSEQFF. CDR3 DNA: TGTGCCAGCTCTCCGGGGGATTGGAGTGAGCAGTTCTTC. The V call is TRBV18, the J call TRBJ2-1; perhaps TRBD2 as D (6 bases). The V and J ends lost 6 bases and 9 bases respectively, with 15 bases between them. The CDR3 loop spans 13 amino acids. The germline V gene has CDR1 KGHSH and CDR2 LQKENI.